The next 8 T cell receptor beta chains were all read from a single sample in a study of T cells in Graves' hyperthyroidism and ophthalmopathy. The CDR3 regions of TCR beta were amplified from RNA transcripts. A set of HTBI primers served as the primers for a first-round RT-PCR of the TCR CDR3. TCRdb reprocessed the multiplex PCR reads with MiXCR, giving one entry per CDR3 protein. The repertoire holds around 690,000 distinct CDR3 sequences, roughly 17% seen once, with around a sixth in the top ten. Sequencing used blood. These receptors were taken from a man over 45 with Graves' hyperthyroidism.

This clonotype was counted ten times or more. The rearrangement joins TRBV27 to TRBJ2-7; D is uncertain. Germline V lookup: CDR1 MNHEY, CDR2 SMNVEV (reference sequence). Between the trimmed V and J ends, which lost 2 bases and 5 bases, there was a span of 13 bases. This CDR3 comprises 14 residues. The CDR3 loop is CASSLGGRADEQYF. CDR3 DNA sequence: TGTGCCAGCAGTTTAGGTGGCCGGGCCGACGAGCAGTACTTC.

This clonotype has more than one count but fewer than ten. V and J are TRBV12-3 or TRBV12-4 and TRBJ2-5; D gene unclear. The CDR3 length is 14 residues. V was pared by 5 bases and J by 5 bases, with 15 bases between. The CDR3 nucleotides read TGTGCCAGCAGTCCATTACGCCTTTCGGAGACCCAGTACTTC. Protein sequence: CASSPLRLSETQYF.

This clonotype showed up just a few times. The chain employs TRBV25-1 and TRBJ2-3; D is unclear. Germline V lookup: CDR1 MGHDK, CDR2 SYGVNS. V lost 7 bases, J lost 1 base, and 12 bases lay in between. There are 14 residues in the CDR3. The CDR3 protein is CASTRTTGTDTQYF. The DNA of the CDR3 is TGTGCCAGCACCCGGACCACTGGCACAGATACGCAGTATTTT.

The CDR3 loop is CASSWTGGVYGNTIYF. DNA of the CDR3: TGCGCCAGCAGCTGGACAGGGGGCGTATATGGAAACACCATATATTTT. The V gene is TRBV5-1, the J gene TRBJ1-3, with 11 bases that match TRBD1. Germline V lookup: CDR1 SGHRS, CDR2 YFSETQ. V lost 3 bases and J lost 3; bases outside the gene matches: 5. The CDR3 extends over 16 amino acids.

This clonotype was counted many times. J is TRBJ2-7 and V is TRBV27, with D possibly TRBD2 on 6 matching bases. Germline V lookup: CDR1 MNHEY, CDR2 SMNVEV (reference sequence). V was pared by 3 bases and J by 4 bases, with 13 bases between. The CDR3 sequence is 14 residues long. CDR3 region: CASSLETSSYEQYF. DNA for the CDR3: TGTGCCAGCAGTTTGGAGACTAGTAGTTACGAGCAGTACTTC.

This clonotype was counted many times. V usage is TRBV28 and J usage is TRBJ2-1, with 10 nucleotides matching TRBD2. The CDR3 contains 15 residues. CDR1 and CDR2 from the germline V gene are MDHEN and SYDVKM. With V trimmed by 8 bases and J by 2 bases, 6 bases remained unmatched. Here the CDR3 DNA reads TGTGCCAGCCAGACTAGCGGGCCTACCTACAATGAGCAGTTCTTC. Translation: CASQTSGPTYNEQFF.

The chain joins TRBV27 to TRBJ1-6, with a possible D match to TRBD1 (6 bases). CDR3 length equals 15 residues. The V gene lost 6 bases and the J gene lost 7 bases, with 16 bases spanning the gap. Germline V gene lookup returns CDR1 MNHEY and CDR2 SMNVEV (reference sequence). CDR3 protein: CASRGLTGLNSPLHF. The CDR3, as DNA: TGTGCCAGCAGGGGGTTGACAGGTCTGAATTCACCCCTCCACTTT.

In this sample, this clonotype turned up a few times. The rearrangement joins TRBV6-5 to TRBJ1-2, with D possibly being TRBD1 (6 bases). V lost 4 bases to trimming and J lost 1 base, with 13 bases between them. Germline CDR1 MNHEY, CDR2 SVGAGI. This CDR3 contains 15 residues. The DNA for the CDR3 is TGTGCCAGCAGTTCCAAAGACAGGTTTAACTATGGCTACACCTTC. Translated: CASSSKDRFNYGYTF.